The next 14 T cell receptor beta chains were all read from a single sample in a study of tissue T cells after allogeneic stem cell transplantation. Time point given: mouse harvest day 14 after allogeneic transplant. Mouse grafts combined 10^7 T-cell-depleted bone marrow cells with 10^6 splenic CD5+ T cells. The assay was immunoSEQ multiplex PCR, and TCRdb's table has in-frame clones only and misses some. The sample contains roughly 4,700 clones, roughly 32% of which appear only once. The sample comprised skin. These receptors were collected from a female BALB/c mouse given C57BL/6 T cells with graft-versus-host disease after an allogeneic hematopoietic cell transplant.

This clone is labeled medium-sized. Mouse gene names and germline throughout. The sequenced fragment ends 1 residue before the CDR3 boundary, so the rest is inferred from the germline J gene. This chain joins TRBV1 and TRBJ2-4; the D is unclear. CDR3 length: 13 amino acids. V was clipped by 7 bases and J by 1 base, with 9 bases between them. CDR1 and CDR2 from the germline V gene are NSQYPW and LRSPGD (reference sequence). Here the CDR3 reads CTCTLGGQNTLYF. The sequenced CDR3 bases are TGCACCTGCACTCTCGGAGGTCAAAACACCTTGTAC. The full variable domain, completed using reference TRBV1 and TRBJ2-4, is VTLLEQNPRWRLVPRGQAVNLRCILKNSQYPWMSWYQQDLQKQLQWLFTLRSPGDKEVKSLPGADYLATRVTDTELRLQVANMSQGRTLYCTCTLGGQNTLYFGAGTRLSVL.

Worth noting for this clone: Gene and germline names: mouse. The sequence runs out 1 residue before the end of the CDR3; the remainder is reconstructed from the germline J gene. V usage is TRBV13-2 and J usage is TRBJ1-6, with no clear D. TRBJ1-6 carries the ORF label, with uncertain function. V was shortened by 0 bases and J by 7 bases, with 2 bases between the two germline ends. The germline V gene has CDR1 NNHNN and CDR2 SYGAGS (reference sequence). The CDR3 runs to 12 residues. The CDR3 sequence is CASGDGNSPLYF. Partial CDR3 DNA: TGTGCCAGCGGTGATGGAAATTCGCCCCTCTAC.

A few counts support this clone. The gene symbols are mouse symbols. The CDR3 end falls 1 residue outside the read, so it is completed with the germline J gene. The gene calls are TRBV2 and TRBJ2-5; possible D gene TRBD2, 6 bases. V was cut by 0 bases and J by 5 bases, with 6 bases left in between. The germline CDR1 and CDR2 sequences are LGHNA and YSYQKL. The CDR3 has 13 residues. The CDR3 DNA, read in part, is TGTGCCAGCAGCCAAGATGGGGGAGACACCCAGTAC. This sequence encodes CASSQDGGDTQY. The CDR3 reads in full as CASSQDGGDTQYF.

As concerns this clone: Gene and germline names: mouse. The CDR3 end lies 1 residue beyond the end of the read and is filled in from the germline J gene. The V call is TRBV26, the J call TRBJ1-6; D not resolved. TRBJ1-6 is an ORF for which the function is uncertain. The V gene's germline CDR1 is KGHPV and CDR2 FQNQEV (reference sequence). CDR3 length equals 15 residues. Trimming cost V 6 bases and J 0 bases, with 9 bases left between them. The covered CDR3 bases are TGTGCCAGCAGCCTTCAAGATTCCTATAATTCGCCCCTCTAC. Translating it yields CASSLQDSYNSPLY. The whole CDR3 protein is CASSLQDSYNSPLYF.

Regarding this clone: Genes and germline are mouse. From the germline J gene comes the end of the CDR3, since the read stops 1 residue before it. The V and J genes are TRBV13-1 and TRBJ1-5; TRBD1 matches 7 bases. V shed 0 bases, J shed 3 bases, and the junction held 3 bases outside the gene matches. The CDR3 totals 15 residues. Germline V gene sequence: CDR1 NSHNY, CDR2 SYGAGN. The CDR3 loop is CASSDESGGNQAPLF. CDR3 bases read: TGTGCCAGCAGTGATGAGTCAGGGGGCAACCAGGCTCCGCTT.

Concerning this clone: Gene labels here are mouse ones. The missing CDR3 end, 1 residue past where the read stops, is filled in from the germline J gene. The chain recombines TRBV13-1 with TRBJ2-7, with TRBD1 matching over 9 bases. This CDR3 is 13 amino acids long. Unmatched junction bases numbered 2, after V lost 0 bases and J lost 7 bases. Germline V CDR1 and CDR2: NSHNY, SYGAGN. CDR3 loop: CASSDDRGREQYF. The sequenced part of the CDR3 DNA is TGTGCCAGCAGTGATGACAGGGGGCGAGAACAGTAC.

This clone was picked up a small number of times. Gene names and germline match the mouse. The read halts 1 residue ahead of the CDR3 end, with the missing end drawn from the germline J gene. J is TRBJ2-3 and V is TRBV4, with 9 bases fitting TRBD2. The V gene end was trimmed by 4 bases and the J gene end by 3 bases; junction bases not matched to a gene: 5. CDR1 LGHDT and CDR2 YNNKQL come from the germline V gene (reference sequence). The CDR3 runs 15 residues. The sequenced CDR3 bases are TGTGCCAGCAGCTTTGGGGGGGCGCGGGCAGAAACGCTGTAT. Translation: CASSFGGARAETLY. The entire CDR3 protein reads CASSFGGARAETLYF.

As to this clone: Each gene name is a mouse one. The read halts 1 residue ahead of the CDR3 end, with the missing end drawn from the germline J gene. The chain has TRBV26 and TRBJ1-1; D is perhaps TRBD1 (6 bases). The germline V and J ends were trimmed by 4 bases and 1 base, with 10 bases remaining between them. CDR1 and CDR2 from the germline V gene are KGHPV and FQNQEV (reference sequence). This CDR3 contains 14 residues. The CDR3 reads CASSRAGENTEVFF. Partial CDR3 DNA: TGTGCCAGCAGTCGGGCAGGGGAAAACACAGAAGTCTTC.

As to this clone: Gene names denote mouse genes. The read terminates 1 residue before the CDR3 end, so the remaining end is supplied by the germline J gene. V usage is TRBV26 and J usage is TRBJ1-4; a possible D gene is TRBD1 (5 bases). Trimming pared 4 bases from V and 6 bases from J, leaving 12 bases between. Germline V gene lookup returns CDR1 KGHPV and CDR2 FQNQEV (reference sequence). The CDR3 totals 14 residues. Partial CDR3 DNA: TGTGCCAGCAGTCGGGCAGGGCGGGACGAAAGATTATTT. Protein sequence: CASSRAGRDERLF. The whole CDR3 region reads CASSRAGRDERLFF.

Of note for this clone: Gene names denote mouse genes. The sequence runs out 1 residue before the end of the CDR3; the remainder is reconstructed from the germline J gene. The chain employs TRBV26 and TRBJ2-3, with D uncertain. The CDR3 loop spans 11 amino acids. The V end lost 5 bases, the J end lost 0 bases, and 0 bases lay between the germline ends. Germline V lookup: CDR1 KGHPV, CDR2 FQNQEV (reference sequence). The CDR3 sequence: CASSSAETLYF. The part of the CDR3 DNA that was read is TGTGCCAGCAGTAGTGCAGAAACGCTGTAT.

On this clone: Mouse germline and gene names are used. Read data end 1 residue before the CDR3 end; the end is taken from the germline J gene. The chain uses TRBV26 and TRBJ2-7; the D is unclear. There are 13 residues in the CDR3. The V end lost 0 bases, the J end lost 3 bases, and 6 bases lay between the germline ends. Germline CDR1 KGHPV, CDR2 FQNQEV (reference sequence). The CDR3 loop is CASSLSGSYEQYF. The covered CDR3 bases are TGTGCCAGCAGTCTGTCTGGCAGCTATGAACAGTAC.

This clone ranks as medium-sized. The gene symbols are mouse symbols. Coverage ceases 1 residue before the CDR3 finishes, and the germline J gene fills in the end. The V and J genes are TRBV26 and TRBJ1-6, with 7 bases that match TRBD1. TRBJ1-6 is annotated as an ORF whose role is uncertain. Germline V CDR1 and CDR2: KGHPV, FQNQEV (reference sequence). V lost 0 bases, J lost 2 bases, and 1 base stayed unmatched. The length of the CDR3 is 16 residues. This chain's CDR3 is CASSLSTGPYNSPLYF. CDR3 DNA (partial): TGTGCCAGCAGTCTGTCGACAGGGCCCTATAATTCGCCCCTCTAC.

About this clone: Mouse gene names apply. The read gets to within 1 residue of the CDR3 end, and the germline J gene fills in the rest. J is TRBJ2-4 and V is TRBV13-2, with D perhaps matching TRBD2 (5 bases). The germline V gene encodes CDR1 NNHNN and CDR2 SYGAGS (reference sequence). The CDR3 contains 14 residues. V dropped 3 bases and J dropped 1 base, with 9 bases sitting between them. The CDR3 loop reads CASGGGWGQNTLYF. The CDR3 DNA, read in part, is TGTGCCAGCGGTGGAGGCTGGGGTCAAAACACCTTGTAC.

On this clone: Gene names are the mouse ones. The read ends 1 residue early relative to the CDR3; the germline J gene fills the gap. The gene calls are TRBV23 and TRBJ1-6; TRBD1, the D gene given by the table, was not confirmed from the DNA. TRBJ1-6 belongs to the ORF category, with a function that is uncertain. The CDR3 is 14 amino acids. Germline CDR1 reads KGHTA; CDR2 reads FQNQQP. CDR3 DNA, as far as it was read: TGCTCCAGCAGTCCCACAGGGAACAATTCGCCCCTCTAC. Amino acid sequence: CSSSPTGNNSPLY. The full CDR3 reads CSSSPTGNNSPLYF.